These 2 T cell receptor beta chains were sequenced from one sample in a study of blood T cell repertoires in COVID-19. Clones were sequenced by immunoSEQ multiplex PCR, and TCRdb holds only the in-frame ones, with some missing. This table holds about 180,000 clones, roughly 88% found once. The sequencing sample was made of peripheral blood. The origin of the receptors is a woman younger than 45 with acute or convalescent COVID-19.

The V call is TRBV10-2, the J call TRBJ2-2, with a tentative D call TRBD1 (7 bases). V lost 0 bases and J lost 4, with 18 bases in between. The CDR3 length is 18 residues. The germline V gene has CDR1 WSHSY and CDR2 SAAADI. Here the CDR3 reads CASSESGGGGDPTGELFF. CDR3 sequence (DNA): TGCGCCAGCAGTGAGTCAGGAGGGGGCGGGGACCCCACCGGGGAGCTGTTTTTT.

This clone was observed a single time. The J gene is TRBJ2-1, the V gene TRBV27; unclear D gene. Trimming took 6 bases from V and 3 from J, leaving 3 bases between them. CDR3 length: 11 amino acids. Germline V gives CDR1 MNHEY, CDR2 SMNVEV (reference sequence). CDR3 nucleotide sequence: TGTGCCAGCAGCTACTACAATGAGCAGTTCTTC. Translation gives CASSYYNEQFF.